Listed below are T cell receptor beta chains from one sample, sequenced in a study of CD8+CD57+ T cells in acquired aplastic anemia. One entry per CDR3 protein, called by TCRdb with MiXCR from the reads. The sample lists fewer than 45,000 distinct CDR3 sequences; around 82% were seen once. The sample consisted of sorted CD4+, CD8+, or CD8+CD57+ T cells (not recorded which) from PBMCs. These receptors originate from a human donor in good health, serving as a control. CDR3s include the opening cysteine and the closing phenylalanine or tryptophan. Each record gives: clone size, D gene, J gene, V gene, CDR3 protein, CDR3 DNA. The D gene is left open where the match is weak. Size tells how often a clone was seen (once, few, many) or the class of an expanded clone, and some rows leave it out.

>-|TRBD2|TRBJ2-3|TRBV9
CASSQSGASTDTQYF
TGTGCCAGCAGCCAGAGCGGGGCAAGCACAGATACGCAGTATTTT
>once|TRBD2|TRBJ2-5|TRBV3-1
CASSQATSGQETQYF
TGTGCCAGCAGCCAAGCGACTAGCGGACAAGAGACCCAGTACTTC
>-|TRBD1|TRBJ1-2|TRBV15
CATSRDRGQDYGYTF
TGTGCCACCAGCAGAGACAGGGGGCAGGACTATGGCTACACCTTC
>few|-|TRBJ1-2|TRBV29-1
CSVVEVGPYGYTF
TGCAGCGTTGTCGAGGTGGGACCCTATGGCTACACCTTC
>-|-|TRBJ1-5|TRBV29-1
CSVGTDYSNQPQHF
TGCAGCGTGGGGACGGACTATAGCAATCAGCCCCAGCATTTT
>-|-|TRBJ1-2|TRBV2
CASSDRAILSGYTF
TGTGCCAGCAGTGACAGGGCGATATTGTCTGGCTACACCTTC
>-|-|TRBJ1-2|TRBV2
CASTNRATIYGYTF
TGTGCCAGCACGAACAGGGCCACCATCTATGGCTACACCTTC
>few|TRBD1|TRBJ1-2|TRBV29-1
CSVEALGQGDNYGYTF
TGCAGCGTTGAAGCTCTCGGACAGGGCGACAACTATGGCTACACCTTC
>-|TRBD1|TRBJ1-4|TRBV6-1
CASSEEGTGSEKLFF
TGTGCCAGCAGTGAAGAGGGGACAGGGAGTGAAAAACTGTTTTTT
>few|TRBD2|TRBJ2-7|TRBV29-1
CSVGGLAGGSYEQYF
TGCAGCGTTGGAGGACTAGCGGGAGGGTCCTACGAGCAGTACTTC
>-|-|TRBJ2-7|TRBV20-1
CSARVGRGYEQYF
TGCAGTGCTAGAGTTGGTAGGGGCTACGAGCAGTACTTC
>-|-|TRBJ2-3|TRBV6-2/TRBV6-3
CASSPPRAQSTDTQYF
TGTGCCAGCAGCCCTCCGCGGGCCCAGAGCACAGATACGCAGTATTTT
>-|TRBD1|TRBJ2-7|TRBV7-7
CASSTDRAGEQYF
TGTGCTAGCAGCACGGACAGGGCAGGCGAGCAGTACTTC
>few|-|TRBJ1-5|TRBV10-3
CAISESGGRTPQHF
TGTGCCATCAGTGAGTCGGGGGGGAGGACGCCCCAGCATTTT
>few|-|TRBJ2-7|TRBV7-8
CASMGRPHEQYF
TGTGCCAGCATGGGCAGACCTCACGAGCAGTACTTC
>-|TRBD1|TRBJ1-2|TRBV25-1
CASSARGTGGDYGYTF
TGTGCCAGCAGTGCCAGGGGTACAGGGGGAGATTATGGCTACACCTTC
>medium-sized|-|TRBJ1-1|TRBV9
CASSVGGTEAFF
TGTGCCAGCAGCGTGGGAGGCACTGAAGCTTTCTTT
>-|-|TRBJ1-1|TRBV9
CASGVGSEAFF
TGTGCCAGCGGGGTAGGGAGTGAAGCTTTCTTT
>-|-|TRBJ2-7|TRBV24-1
CATSAYQGRSYEQYF
TGTGCCACCAGTGCCTACCAGGGACGGTCCTACGAGCAGTACTTC
>-|-|TRBJ1-6|TRBV4-2
CASSTDYRDPSSYNSPLHF
TGTGCCAGCAGCACGGATTACAGAGACCCAAGCTCCTATAATTCACCCCTCCACTTT
>-|-|TRBJ1-1|TRBV15
CATSRDRGIDRAFF
TGTGCCACCAGCAGAGACAGGGGTATCGATAGAGCTTTCTTT
>-|-|TRBJ1-2|TRBV12-3/TRBV12-4
CAHGWVVGYTF
TGTGCTCACGGGTGGGTAGTAGGCTACACCTTC
>-|-|TRBJ1-6|TRBV4-2
CASSLSGTGNSPLHF
TGTGCCAGCAGCCTCTCGGGAACAGGGAATTCACCCCTCCACTTT
>-|TRBD2|TRBJ2-7|TRBV6-5
CASSYSGTSGDYEQYF
TGTGCCAGCAGTTACTCGGGGACTAGCGGGGACTACGAGCAGTACTTC
>-|-|TRBJ2-7|TRBV10-3
CAISDGGPSYEQYF
TGTGCCATCAGTGATGGCGGGCCGAGCTACGAGCAGTACTTC
>few|TRBD1|TRBJ2-5|TRBV2
CASSGGQGGWETQYF
TGTGCCAGCAGTGGGGGACAGGGCGGATGGGAGACCCAGTACTTC
>-|-|TRBJ1-2|TRBV29-1
CSVEAQDGYTF
TGCAGCGTTGAGGCACAGGATGGCTACACCTTC